A selection of T cell receptor beta chains follows, all from one sample in a study of T-cell reconstitution after alpha-beta-depleted transplantation in children. Using its own MiXCR run on the PCR reads, TCRdb lists one record per CDR3 protein. Of about 600,000 distinct CDR3 sequences in the sample, approximately 22% are singletons; the top ten hold over 12%. The material was PBMCs, mostly from graft donor cells, obtained 360 days after TCRalphabeta/CD19-depleted stem cell transplant. These receptors originate from a boy less than two years old who had a stem cell transplant for acute myeloid leukemia, so the T cells may come from the graft donor. CDR3s include the opening cysteine and the closing phenylalanine or tryptophan. The D gene is left open where the match is weak. Only part of the rows carry a size: once, few, many, or a class if the clone is expanded.

TRBD1 | . | TRBJ1-1 | TRBV20-1 | TGCAGTGCGTATCAGGGGGCGCGGTGGAAGAGCGAAGCTTTCTTT | CSAYQGARWKSEAFF
. | . | TRBJ1-4 | TRBV10-3 | TGTGCCATCAGTGAGGGAGCAGGGGATAATGAAAAACTGTTTTTT | CAISEGAGDNEKLFF
. | . | TRBJ1-6 | TRBV20-1 | TGCAGTGCTAGGGGTAATGCGGGTTCACCCCTCCACTTT | CSARGNAGSPLHF
. | few | TRBJ2-2 | TRBV6-5 | TGTGCCAGCAGTTCCTCCAGGGACCCCGGGGAGCTGTTTTTT | CASSSSRDPGELFF
. | many | TRBJ2-3 | TRBV12-3/TRBV12-4 | TGTGCCAGCAAGCCGGGACCCAGCACAGATACGCAGTATTTT | CASKPGPSTDTQYF
TRBD1 | few | TRBJ1-1 | TRBV6-5 | TGTGCCAGCAGTTACTCTTGGGATCTATGGACAGGGACGAACACTGAAGCTTTCTTT | CASSYSWDLWTGTNTEAFF
. | few | TRBJ2-5 | TRBV20-1 | TGCAGTGCTAGAACGACCTCGGGGGCCTGGGAGACCCAGTACTTC | CSARTTSGAWETQYF
. | . | TRBJ2-1 | TRBV10-3 | TGTGCTGTGGGGAGCTCCTACAATGAGCAGTTCTTC | CAVGSSYNEQFF
. | . | TRBJ2-5 | TRBV6-5 | TGTGCCAGCAGTTACCGTATTACCATTAATTGGGGAGAGACCCAGTACTTC | CASSYRITINWGETQYF
. | . | TRBJ2-7 | TRBV7-9 | TGTGCCAGCAGCCCCGCCCCAGGACAAGCGCGTTACTACGAGCAGTACTTC | CASSPAPGQARYYEQYF
. | . | TRBJ1-2 | TRBV21-1 | TGTGCCAGCAGCAACGGCGGCAGTTACTATGGCTACACCTTC | CASSNGGSYYGYTF
. | many | TRBJ1-5 | TRBV20-1 | TGCAGTGCTGACGAACTACACAGGAATAGCAATCAGCCCCAGCATTTT | CSADELHRNSNQPQHF
. | . | TRBJ2-3 | TRBV6-1 | TGTGCCAGCAGTGAAGCGGGGTTAGTGACGCAGTATTTT | CASSEAGLVTQYF
. | . | TRBJ2-1 | TRBV7-2 | TGTGCCAGCAGCTCACCGGGACCATCCCGCTACAATGAGCAGTTCTTC | CASSSPGPSRYNEQFF
TRBD2 | . | TRBJ2-1 | TRBV5-1 | TGCGCCAGCAGCTTGACTAGCGGGGCCGGAGGGGAGCAGTTCTTC | CASSLTSGAGGEQFF
TRBD1 | many | TRBJ2-3 | TRBV12-3/TRBV12-4 | TGTGCCAGCAGAAGGGACAGTCGCACAGATACGCAGTATTTT | CASRRDSRTDTQYF
. | . | TRBJ2-1 | TRBV7-9 | TGTGCCAGCAGCTTCCGGGCCGGGGGCGATGAGCAGTTCTTC | CASSFRAGGDEQFF
. | many | TRBJ2-1 | TRBV4-1 | TGCGCCAGCAGCCATCCCGGGACGGCCTACAATGAGCAGTTCTTC | CASSHPGTAYNEQFF
. | few | TRBJ2-1 | TRBV6-6 | TGTGCCAGCAGCCCCTCCGACTCGCAGTTCTTC | CASSPSDSQFF
TRBD2 | . | TRBJ2-3 | TRBV30 | TGTGCCTGGAGTGCCCAAAGCGGGGGCACAGATACGCAGTATTTT | CAWSAQSGGTDTQYF
TRBD1 | . | TRBJ2-1 | TRBV6-2/TRBV6-3 | TGTGCCAGCAGCCAACACAGGGGCGCATACAATGAGCAGTTCTTC | CASSQHRGAYNEQFF
TRBD2 | . | TRBJ2-3 | TRBV20-1 | TGCAGTGCTAGGGGTCTAGCGGGGGGGCCCGGGGGCACAGATACGCAGTATTTT | CSARGLAGGPGGTDTQYF
. | . | TRBJ2-7 | TRBV2 | TGTGCCAGCAGTACTATAGACAGTTTGGGGAGCTCCTACGAGCAGTACTTC | CASSTIDSLGSSYEQYF
TRBD1 | . | TRBJ1-4 | TRBV29-1 | TGCAGCGCCGATGCGACAGGGGAGGGTGAAAAACTGTTTTTT | CSADATGEGEKLFF
TRBD2 | many | TRBJ2-1 | TRBV15 | TGTGCCACCAGCAAGGCTAGCGGGGGCCCTAGGGGTTACAATGAGCAGTTCTTC | CATSKASGGPRGYNEQFF
TRBD1 | . | TRBJ2-3 | TRBV9 | TGTGCCAGCAGCGTAGCGGGACAGTCATCGCAATATACGCAGTATTTT | CASSVAGQSSQYTQYF
TRBD1 | . | TRBJ1-1 | TRBV2 | TGTGCCAGCAGTACAGGGGCGAGGAACACTGAAGCTTTCTTT | CASSTGARNTEAFF
TRBD1 | many | TRBJ2-6 | TRBV20-1 | TGCAGTGCTAACAGGGGTGAAGGCTCTGGGGCCAACGTCCTGACTTTC | CSANRGEGSGANVLTF
. | . | TRBJ2-3 | TRBV20-1 | TGCAGTGCTAGCGGGGACGGGACAGATACGCAGTATTTT | CSASGDGTDTQYF
. | . | TRBJ2-1 | TRBV11-2 | TGTGCCAGCAGCACCAACCCCAGGGGGGGTGAGCAGTTCTTC | CASSTNPRGGEQFF
. | few | TRBJ2-3 | TRBV24-1 | TGTGCCACCAACAGGGAGGGCACAGATACGCAGTATTTT | CATNREGTDTQYF
. | many | TRBJ2-1 | TRBV5-1 | TGCGCCAGCAGCCCCCTGGGGGCCTCCTACAATGAGCAGTTCTTC | CASSPLGASYNEQFF
TRBD2 | . | TRBJ2-3 | TRBV24-1 | TGTGCCACCAGTGAGGCCCCTCTAGCGGGGGGGATAAATACGCAGTATTTT | CATSEAPLAGGINTQYF
TRBD1 | many | TRBJ1-4 | TRBV10-2 | TGCGCCAGGGCCGGGCAGGGGGTAACAAATGAAAAACTGTTTTTT | CARAGQGVTNEKLFF
. | . | TRBJ2-3 | TRBV4-1 | TGCGCCAGCAGCCAAGATTCTCCTAGCACAGATACGCAGTATTTT | CASSQDSPSTDTQYF
. | . | TRBJ1-5 | TRBV3-1 | TGTGCCAGCAGCCGGGGGGGGCAATATCAGCCCCAGCATTTT | CASSRGGQYQPQHF
. | many | TRBJ1-1 | TRBV13 | TGTGCCAGCAGCTCCGGAGATTCGAACACTGAAGCTTTCTTT | CASSSGDSNTEAFF
. | few | TRBJ2-3 | TRBV5-6 | TGTGCCAGCAGCTTGTCACAGGCGACGCAGTATTTT | CASSLSQATQYF
TRBD1 | many | TRBJ2-3 | TRBV29-1 | TGCAGCGTGGGACAGGGACTTAACACAGATACGCAGTATTTT | CSVGQGLNTDTQYF
. | few | TRBJ1-1 | TRBV5-6 | TGTGCCAGCAGCTATACAGCGAACACTGAAGCTTTCTTT | CASSYTANTEAFF
. | many | TRBJ2-2 | TRBV20-1 | TGCAGTGCTCTCATCACCGGGGAGCTGTTTTTT | CSALITGELFF
. | . | TRBJ1-5 | TRBV12-5 | TGTGCTAGTGGTCTCGACGGGGATCAGCCCCAGCATTTT | CASGLDGDQPQHF
. | . | TRBJ1-5 | TRBV5-6 | TGTGCCAGCAGCCTGGGGCCAGCCCAGCCCCAGCATTTT | CASSLGPAQPQHF
TRBD1 | . | TRBJ2-7 | TRBV7-6 | TGTGCCAGCAGTTCGGACAGGGCCGAGCAGTACTTC | CASSSDRAEQYF
. | . | TRBJ2-5 | TRBV24-1 | TGTGCCACCAGTGATTTTACCGGGGGCGAGGAGACCCAGTACTTC | CATSDFTGGEETQYF
TRBD1 | once | TRBJ2-2 | TRBV12-3/TRBV12-4 | TGTGCCAGCAGGTCCGGGACAGGGGGGACCGGGGAGCTGTTTTTT | CASRSGTGGTGELFF
. | many | TRBJ2-2 | TRBV29-1 | TGCAGCGTTGGTGGAACCGGGGAGCTGTTTTTT | CSVGGTGELFF